Below are 20 T cell receptor beta chains sequenced from a single sample in a study of blood T cell repertoires in COVID-19. Measured with immunoSEQ multiplex PCR; TCRdb has only the in-frame clones, and not every one. This table holds about 480,000 clones, around nine tenths found once. Sample: peripheral blood. These receptors came from a woman in her 50s with COVID-19, enrolled during active disease.

The CDR3 protein is CASSSRTGAEKLFF. The DNA for the CDR3 is TGCGCCAGCAGCTCTAGGACAGGGGCTGAAAAACTGTTTTTT. The genes are TRBV5-1 and TRBJ1-4, with 9 nucleotides matching TRBD1. Germline loops: CDR1 SGHRS, CDR2 YFSETQ. The CDR3 loop spans 14 amino acids. The junction had 4 bases not matched to a gene; V was cut back by 3 bases and J by 7 bases.

The chain joins TRBV5-1 to TRBJ1-1; possibly TRBD1 for D (5 bases). The CDR3 covers 13 residues. With 4 bases removed from V and 10 bases from J, the gap between germline ends came to 17 bases. Germline V lookup: CDR1 SGHRS, CDR2 YFSETQ. The CDR3, as DNA: TGCGCCAGCAGCACAACAGTTGGGGGGAGAGCTTTCTTT. It specifies CASSTTVGGRAFF.

J is TRBJ2-5 and V is TRBV5-1; D is possibly TRBD2 (5 bases). CDR1 and CDR2 (germline): SGHRS, YFSETQ. V dropped 3 bases and J dropped 5 bases, with 14 bases sitting between them. The CDR3 is 14 amino acids. CDR3 loop: CASSWAEVRETQYF. The CDR3 DNA reads TGCGCCAGCAGCTGGGCGGAGGTGAGGGAGACCCAGTACTTC.

The chain has TRBV7-2 and TRBJ2-1, with 8 bases matching TRBD1. The CDR3 runs 15 residues. Germline V gives CDR1 SGHTA, CDR2 FQGNSA. The ends lost 3 bases at V and 3 bases at J; junction bases unmatched: 4. As DNA, the CDR3 is TGTGCCAGCAGCTTCGGACAGGGAGGCTACAATGAGCAGTTCTTC. Its protein product is CASSFGQGGYNEQFF.

The genes are TRBV7-3 and TRBJ2-1; 11 bases map to TRBD2. V trimming: 5 bases; J trimming: 7 bases; junction bases outside the gene matches: 7. This CDR3 has 15 amino acids. Germline V CDR1 and CDR2: SGHTA, FQGTGA. CDR3 region: CASSPRLAGTNEQFF. CDR3 in DNA: TGTGCCAGCAGCCCACGACTAGCGGGGACGAATGAGCAGTTCTTC. The full variable domain, its missing parts supplied by reference TRBV7-3 and TRBJ2-1, is GAGVSQTPSNKVTEKGKYVELRCDPISGHTALYWYRQSLGQGPEFLIYFQGTGAADDSGLPNDRFFAVRPEGSVSTLKIQRTERGDSAVYLCASSPRLAGTNEQFFGPGTRLTVL.

This chain connects TRBV6-5 to TRBJ1-2; tentative D call: TRBD1 (6 bases). The V and J ends lost 2 bases and 6 bases respectively, with 13 bases between them. The CDR3 is 14 residues long. Per germline, CDR1 MNHEY and CDR2 SVGAGI. The CDR3 nucleotides are TGTGCCAGCAGTTACGGGGGCGGAAGAGATGGCTACACCTTC. Translated: CASSYGGGRDGYTF.

V gene TRBV24-1 combines with J gene TRBJ2-3; perhaps TRBD2 as D (6 bases). Trimming took off 4 bases at V and 10 bases at J, with 14 bases between the two ends. Germline V gene lookup returns CDR1 KGHDR and CDR2 SFDVKD. The CDR3 spans 13 residues. CDR3 DNA sequence: TGTGCCACCAGTGAGTTGACTAGTAGTGCGCAGTATTTT. The encoded protein is CATSELTSSAQYF.

This chain joins TRBV28 and TRBJ1-2; D remains ambiguous. CDR1 MDHEN and CDR2 SYDVKM come from the germline V gene. The CDR3 has 16 residues. V lost 1 base and J 3 bases, leaving 15 bases between the germline ends. CDR3 sequence (DNA): TGTGCCAGCAGTTTATCCGGGCGGGGTTGGGACTATGGCTACACCTTC. Translating it yields CASSLSGRGWDYGYTF.

This clone was seen a handful of times. The chain recombines TRBV5-1 with TRBJ1-2; 9 nucleotides align to TRBD1. This CDR3 has 16 amino acids. From germline, CDR1 is SGHRS and CDR2 YFSETQ. Trimming at V came to 4 bases and at J to 8 bases, leaving 15 bases not matched to a gene. CDR3 sequence (DNA): TGCGCCAGCAGCCCTACCGGGACAGGGAGGTCAGAGGGCTACACCTTC. It codes for CASSPTGTGRSEGYTF.

The rearrangement uses TRBV7-2 and TRBJ1-2; maybe TRBD1 (6 bases). This CDR3 is built from 15 residues. CDR1 and CDR2 from the germline V gene are SGHTA and FQGNSA. The V end was cut by 2 bases, the J end by 7 bases, with 17 bases between. The CDR3 loop reads CASSLFGTPSSGYTF. The DNA for the CDR3 is TGTGCCAGCAGCTTATTCGGGACACCGTCCTCTGGCTACACCTTC.

This clone was found once. The rearrangement uses TRBV19 and TRBJ1-1; the D gene is possibly TRBD1 (5 bases). In germline, CDR1 is LNHDA, CDR2 SQIVND (reference sequence). This CDR3 contains 16 residues. Trimming cost V 0 bases and J 0 bases, with 11 bases left between them. The CDR3 protein is CASSIDLAGVNTEAFF. DNA for the CDR3: TGTGCCAGTAGTATAGATTTAGCGGGGGTGAACACTGAAGCTTTCTTT.

Only a few counts were recorded for this clone. V usage is TRBV5-4 and J usage is TRBJ1-1; perhaps TRBD1 as D (5 bases). CDR1 and CDR2 from the germline V gene are SGHNT and YYREEE (reference sequence). The CDR3 runs 14 residues. Trimming removed 0 bases from V and 4 bases from J, with 10 bases in between. CDR3 sequence reads: CASSLGGQGTEAFF. The CDR3 DNA reads TGTGCCAGCAGCTTGGGGGGTCAGGGCACTGAAGCTTTCTTT.

This chain uses TRBV15 with TRBJ1-1; 7 bases line up with TRBD1. The CDR3 is 15 residues long. Germline V gene lookup returns CDR1 LNHNV and CDR2 YYDKDF (reference sequence). V lost 1 base, J lost 6 bases, and 8 bases stayed unmatched. This CDR3 is CATSRGAAQGAEAFF. The CDR3 DNA sequence: TGTGCCACCAGCAGAGGAGCGGCGCAGGGGGCTGAAGCTTTCTTT.

The rearrangement joins TRBV6-5 to TRBJ1-1, with D perhaps matching TRBD1 (5 bases). Germline assignment: CDR1 MNHEY and CDR2 SVGAGI. V was pared by 6 bases and J by 10 bases, with 18 bases between. The CDR3 covers 13 residues. The CDR3 protein is CASSYVNQGRAFF. CDR3 in DNA: TGTGCCAGCAGCTACGTGAACCAGGGCAGAGCTTTCTTT.

J is TRBJ1-1 and V is TRBV30; D not certain. This CDR3 region has 13 residues. Between the trimmed V and J ends, which lost 3 bases and 5 bases, there was a span of 13 bases. Germline-derived CDR1 and CDR2 are GTSNPN and SVGIG (reference sequence). The CDR3 DNA reads TGTGCCTGGAGCGAAGAGAGAAGAACTGAAGCTTTCTTT. As protein: CAWSEERRTEAFF.

This sequence joins TRBV14 and TRBJ1-2, with TRBD1 as a possible D gene (6 bases). This CDR3 has 13 residues. V shed 1 base and J shed 8 bases, with 11 bases lying between them. Germline V CDR1 and CDR2: SGHDN, FVKESK. CDR3 amino acids: CASSQVDREGYTF. Here the CDR3 DNA reads TGTGCCAGCAGCCAAGTGGACAGAGAAGGCTACACCTTC.

V gene TRBV19 combines with J gene TRBJ2-7, with D unclear. The germline V and J ends were trimmed by 8 bases and 5 bases, with 16 bases remaining between them. This CDR3 has 13 residues. In germline, CDR1 is LNHDA, CDR2 SQIVND (reference sequence). The CDR3 sequence is CASRRSPIDEQYF. The CDR3 coding sequence is TGTGCCAGTCGCCGGAGTCCGATCGACGAGCAGTACTTC.

The chain carries TRBV6-5 and TRBJ1-1, with 9 nucleotides matching TRBD1. Germline V gives CDR1 MNHEY, CDR2 SVGAGI. V lost 6 bases to trimming and J lost 10 bases; unmatched junction nucleotides: 6. The CDR3 extends over 12 amino acids. Here the CDR3 reads CASSPHRGRAFF. The CDR3, as DNA: TGTGCCAGCAGCCCCCACAGGGGGCGAGCTTTCTTT.

The genes are TRBV5-3 and TRBJ1-5, with TRBD1 as a possible D gene (5 bases). TRBV5-3 is given ORF status, its function remaining uncertain. V was trimmed by 4 bases and J by 0 bases, leaving 14 bases between them. The CDR3 consists of 16 residues. The CDR3 region is CARSGAQSNSNQPQHF. The DNA of the CDR3 is TGTGCCAGAAGCGGGGCCCAAAGTAATAGCAATCAGCCCCAGCATTTT.

This chain connects TRBV11-2 to TRBJ2-1; D is possibly TRBD2 (6 bases). The CDR3 loop spans 14 amino acids. Germline V CDR1 and CDR2: SGHAT, FQNNGV. V was cut by 2 bases and J by 8 bases, with 13 bases left in between. The CDR3, as DNA: TGTGCCAGCAGCTTAAATAGTTTAGCGGATGAGCAGTTCTTC. It yields the protein CASSLNSLADEQFF.